The 12 T cell receptor beta chains below were found in one sample sequenced in a study of cytomegalovirus exposure and HLA in healthy donors. PCR involved 60 Vbeta and 13 Jbeta primers. Data came from immunoSEQ multiplex PCR; TCRdb stores just in-frame clones and leaves some out. The table shows about 230,000 clones, with approximately 84% occurring only once. Sequenced sample: PBMCs. The source of these receptors is a girl aged 2-10 years in good health and CMV-seronegative.

The V and J genes are TRBV18 and TRBJ2-7, with D perhaps TRBD2 (5 bases). Looked up from germline, CDR1 is KGHSH and CDR2 is LQKENI. CDR3 length: 13 amino acids. The germline V and J ends were trimmed by 4 bases and 2 bases, with 9 bases remaining between them. The CDR3 is CASSLDGTYEQYF. The CDR3 region has the DNA TGTGCCAGCTCACTGGACGGGACCTACGAGCAGTACTTC.

The chain employs TRBV5-6 and TRBJ1-2; TRBD1 is a possible D gene (6 bases). CDR1 and CDR2 from the germline V gene are SGHDT and YYEEEE. Between the trimmed V and J ends, which lost 2 bases and 8 bases, there was a span of 13 bases. There are 13 residues in the CDR3. The CDR3 loop reads CASSFDRPGGYTF. For the CDR3, the DNA is TGTGCCAGCAGCTTTGACAGGCCCGGAGGCTACACCTTC.

This clone has a single count. This sequence joins TRBV19 and TRBJ2-7; the D gene is possibly TRBD2 (7 bases). This CDR3 spans 17 amino acids. The V and J ends lost 1 base and 2 bases respectively, with 18 bases between them. CDR1 and CDR2 from the germline V gene are LNHDA and SQIVND (reference sequence). The DNA of the CDR3 is TGTGCCAGTAGTATAGGGCCGGGGGGCCGTCTCCCCTACGAGCAGTACTTC. It yields the protein CASSIGPGGRLPYEQYF. The entire variable domain, with the rest obtained from reference TRBV19 and TRBJ2-7, is as follows: DGGITQSPKYLFRKEGQNVTLSCEQNLNHDAMYWYRQDPGQGLRLIYYSQIVNDFQKGDIAEGYSVSREKKESFPLTVTSAQKNPTAFYLCASSIGPGGRLPYEQYFGPGTRLTVT.

This chain joins TRBV27 and TRBJ2-6, with 9 bases aligning to TRBD2. CDR1 is MNHEY and CDR2 is SMNVEV in the germline V gene (reference sequence). There are 18 residues in the CDR3. Trimming removed 6 bases from V and 4 bases from J; junction bases left unmatched: 13. The CDR3 bases are TGTGCCAGCAGCCAACCCGTAGGGCGGGGGGGAGGGGCCAACGTCCTGACTTTC. This encodes CASSQPVGRGGGANVLTF.

The genes are TRBV5-1 and TRBJ2-2; TRBD1 might be the D (5 bases). The CDR3 consists of 18 residues. The V end was cut by 5 bases, the J end by 0 bases, with 20 bases between. Germline values: CDR1 SGHRS, CDR2 YFSETQ. The CDR3 region has the DNA TGCGCCAGCAGACCAGTCCCGAGACGACAGACGAACACCGGGGAGCTGTTTTTT. Translating gives CASRPVPRRQTNTGELFF.

V usage is TRBV19 and J usage is TRBJ2-5, with no clear D. This CDR3 is built from 11 residues. The V end was cut by 4 bases, the J end by 3 bases, with 3 bases between. Germline V gene data show CDR1 as LNHDA and CDR2 as SQIVND (reference sequence). CDR3 amino acids: CASSTKETQYF. DNA for the CDR3: TGTGCCAGTAGTACCAAAGAGACCCAGTACTTC.

V is TRBV2 and J is TRBJ1-5, with D uncertain. There are 14 residues in the CDR3. Germline assignment: CDR1 SNHLY and CDR2 FYNNEI. Trimming shortened V by 3 bases and J by 4 bases, and 10 bases separated the two germline ends. DNA of the CDR3: TGTGCCAGCAGTGATACACAGTGGAATCAGCCCCAGCATTTT. Protein product: CASSDTQWNQPQHF.

V gene TRBV19 combines with J gene TRBJ2-1; 11 bases agree with TRBD2. CDR3 size: 15 residues. The germline V gene has CDR1 LNHDA and CDR2 SQIVND (reference sequence). Losses at the gene ends were 11 bases for V and 4 bases for J; bases not matched to a gene: 10. CDR3 bases: TGTGCCTGCAGACTAGCGGGGTGGGAGTACAATGAGCAGTTCTTC. Its protein product is CACRLAGWEYNEQFF. The full variable domain, rest sourced from reference TRBV19 and TRBJ2-1, is DGGITQSPKYLFRKEGQNVTLSCEQNLNHDAMYWYRQDPGQGLRLIYYSQIVNDFQKGDIAEGYSVSREKKESFPLTVTSAQKNPTAFYLCACRLAGWEYNEQFFGPGTRLTVL.

The chain couples TRBV30 to TRBJ1-1, with D unclear. V was cut by 1 base and J by 11 bases, with 11 bases left in between. The CDR3 has 11 amino acids. Germline CDR1 and CDR2: GTSNPN and SVGIG (reference sequence). Written as DNA, the CDR3 is TGTGCCTGGAGTGGCCGACTCGGGGCTTTCTTT. The encoded protein is CAWSGRLGAFF.

As DNA, the CDR3 is TGTGCCAGTAGTATAGCCTCGGGGGGCGGGGAGCTGTTTTTT. It codes for CASSIASGGGELFF. This sequence joins TRBV19 and TRBJ2-2, with 7 bases fitting TRBD2. The V and J ends lost 1 base and 7 bases, in that order; junction bases with no gene match: 3. CDR1 LNHDA and CDR2 SQIVND come from the germline V gene (reference sequence). The length of the CDR3 is 14 residues.

This clone was found a few times. The chain links TRBV25-1 to TRBJ2-3; TRBD1 agrees at 9 bases. The CDR3 is 12 residues long. Germline CDR1 MGHDK, CDR2 SYGVNS. Unmatched junction bases numbered 6, after V lost 7 bases and J lost 10 bases. The CDR3 DNA reads TGTGCCAGCAACCGGGACAGGGAACCGCAGTATTTT. Protein product: CASNRDREPQYF.

J is TRBJ1-1 and V is TRBV5-3; D might be TRBD1 (5 bases). TRBV5-3 is placed among ORFs of uncertain function. CDR3 size: 13 residues. V was clipped by 1 base and J by 1 base, with 5 bases between them. The CDR3 DNA reads TGTGCCAGAAGCTTGAGGGGGAACACTGAAGCTTTCTTT. Its translation: CARSLRGNTEAFF.